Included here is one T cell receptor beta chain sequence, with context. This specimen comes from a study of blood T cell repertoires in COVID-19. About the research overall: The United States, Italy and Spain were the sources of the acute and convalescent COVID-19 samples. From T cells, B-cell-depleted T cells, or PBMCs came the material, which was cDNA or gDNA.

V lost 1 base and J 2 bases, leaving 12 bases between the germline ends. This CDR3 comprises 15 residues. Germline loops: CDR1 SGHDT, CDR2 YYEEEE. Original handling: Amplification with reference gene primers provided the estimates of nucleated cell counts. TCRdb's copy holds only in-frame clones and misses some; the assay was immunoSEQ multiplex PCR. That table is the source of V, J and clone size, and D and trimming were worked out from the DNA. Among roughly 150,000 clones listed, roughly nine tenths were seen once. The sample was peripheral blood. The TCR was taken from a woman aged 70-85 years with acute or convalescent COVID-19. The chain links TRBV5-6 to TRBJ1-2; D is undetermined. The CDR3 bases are TGTGCCAGCAGCTTGTTTTCGGTCTACAACTATGGCTACACCTTC. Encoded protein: CASSLFSVYNYGYTF. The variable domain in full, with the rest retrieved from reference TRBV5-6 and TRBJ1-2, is DAGVTQSPTHLIKTRGQQVTLRCSPKSGHDTVSWYQQALGQGPQFIFQYYEEEERQRGNFPDRFSGHQFPNYSSELNVNALLLGDSALYLCASSLFSVYNYGYTFGSGTRLTVV.